These 23 T cell receptor beta chains were sequenced from one sample in a study of T-cell memory formation after mild COVID-19. Via MiXCR, TCRdb re-called the 5' RACE reads, giving one row per CDR3 protein. In the table there are roughly 350,000 distinct CDR3 sequences, over 25% of which are singletons. Sequencing used PBMCs or a T cell subset sorted from them (not recorded which). The source of these receptors is an adult woman who had mild COVID-19 (a few samples of this study predate the infection). Cell type and time point are not known.

This clonotype showed up just a few times. The chain has TRBV5-1 and TRBJ2-7; 10 positions agree with TRBD1. CDR1 is SGHRS and CDR2 is YFSETQ in the germline V gene. V shed 0 bases, J shed 4 bases, and the junction held 1 base outside the gene matches. The CDR3 consists of 14 residues. The CDR3 nucleotides read TGCGCCAGCAGCTTGGTGGGACAGGGGTACGAGCAGTACTTC. Amino acid sequence: CASSLVGQGYEQYF.

A few counts support this clonotype. This chain links TRBV7-2 with TRBJ2-7; no definite D call. Germline CDR1 SGHTA, CDR2 FQGNSA. The CDR3 length is 16 residues. Between the trimmed V and J ends, which lost 1 base and 0 bases, there was a span of 13 bases. The CDR3 bases are TGTGCCAGCAGCTTAGGAGGCGGAGTCACCTCCTACGAGCAGTACTTC. Amino acid sequence: CASSLGGGVTSYEQYF.

This clonotype appeared a few times. V is TRBV20-1 and J is TRBJ2-7, with D perhaps matching TRBD1 (5 bases). This CDR3 is built from 13 residues. Trimming took 2 bases from V and 3 from J, leaving 11 bases between them. Germline assignment: CDR1 DFQATT and CDR2 SNEGSKA (reference sequence). The DNA of the CDR3 is TGCAGTGCTAGACTTCGACAGCTCTACGAGCAGTACTTC. Encoded protein: CSARLRQLYEQYF.

This clonotype was observed a few times. The rearrangement links TRBV6-5 to TRBJ2-5; 7 bases are a match to TRBD1. The CDR3 has 15 amino acids. V lost 1 base, J lost 2 bases, and 4 bases stayed unmatched. Germline V lookup: CDR1 MNHEY, CDR2 SVGAGI. This CDR3 is CASSYLGTVQETQYF. The CDR3 bases are TGTGCCAGCAGTTACTTGGGGACAGTTCAAGAGACCCAGTACTTC.

This clonotype came up a few times. The chain employs TRBV25-1 and TRBJ2-7; either TRBD1 or TRBD2 may fit D (5 bases each). This CDR3 is 11 amino acids long. Between the trimmed V and J ends, which lost 5 bases and 12 bases, there was a span of 14 bases. Germline loops: CDR1 MGHDK, CDR2 SYGVNS. The CDR3 DNA reads TGTGCCAGCAGTCTCCAAGGGACCGCGTACTTC. Its protein product is CASSLQGTAYF.

The chain is built from TRBV5-6 and TRBJ2-3, with a possible D match to TRBD1 (7 bases). The V end was cut by 0 bases, the J end by 7 bases, with 18 bases between. This CDR3 spans 16 amino acids. The V gene's germline CDR1 is SGHDT and CDR2 YYEEEE. The DNA of the CDR3 is TGTGCCAGCAGCTTGGGAGGTTCCAGGGGGGCGAATACGCAGTATTTT. Translation: CASSLGGSRGANTQYF.

This clonotype was counted only a few times. V and J are TRBV12-3 or TRBV12-4 and TRBJ1-5; the match to TRBD1 covers 7 bases. The V gene end was trimmed by 4 bases and the J gene end by 0 bases; junction bases not matched to a gene: 3. The CDR3 totals 15 residues. The CDR3 DNA reads TGTGCCAGCAGTTCAGGGGGTAGTAGCAATCAGCCCCAGCATTTT. Translating gives CASSSGGSSNQPQHF.

The V call is TRBV6-2 or TRBV6-3, the J call TRBJ2-3, with 12 nucleotides matching TRBD2. Germline CDR1 and CDR2: MNHEY and SVGEGT. CDR3 size: 16 residues. The ends lost 6 bases at V and 2 bases at J; junction bases unmatched: 6. The CDR3 region has the DNA TGTGCCAGCAGACTAGCGGGAGGAGAGAACACAGATACGCAGTATTTT. This gives the protein CASRLAGGENTDTQYF.

The gene calls are TRBV6-6 and TRBJ2-7; TRBD1 matches at 7 bases. Trimming removed 5 bases from V and 3 bases from J; junction bases left unmatched: 7. There are 14 residues in the CDR3. Germline V gene sequence: CDR1 MNHNY, CDR2 SVGAGI (reference sequence). This chain's CDR3 is CASSNTAGGYEQYF. DNA for the CDR3: TGTGCCAGCAGTAATACCGCAGGGGGCTACGAGCAGTACTTC.

The chain carries TRBV3-1 and TRBJ2-5, with D perhaps TRBD2 (6 bases). CDR3 size: 12 residues. CDR1 is LGHDT and CDR2 is YNNKEL in the germline V gene (reference sequence). Trimming pared 0 bases from V and 9 bases from J, leaving 8 bases between. The CDR3 nucleotides read TGTGCCAGCAGCCAAGACGAGCGGGCCCAGTACTTC. It translates to CASSQDERAQYF.

This chain joins TRBV29-1 and TRBJ2-7; D is perhaps TRBD1 (6 bases). The V gene lost 6 bases and the J gene lost 2 bases, with 14 bases spanning the gap. CDR1 and CDR2 (germline): SQVTM, ANQGSEA. The CDR3 loop spans 13 amino acids. This CDR3 reads CSVGATGPYEQYF. In DNA, the CDR3 is TGCAGCGTGGGGGCGACAGGCCCCTACGAGCAGTACTTC.

DNA for the CDR3: TGTGCCAGCTCCCTCAAGGGGTACAATGAGCAGTTCTTC. Its translation: CASSLKGYNEQFF. The J gene is TRBJ2-1, the V gene TRBV18, with D possibly TRBD1 on 5 matching bases. The V end lost 6 bases, the J end lost 4 bases, and 10 bases lay between the germline ends. CDR3 length: 13 residues. In germline, CDR1 is KGHSH, CDR2 LQKENI.

This clonotype was found a few times. The chain is built from TRBV7-2 and TRBJ2-7; maybe TRBD1 (6 bases). This CDR3 contains 12 residues. The V gene lost 10 bases and the J gene lost 2 bases, with 12 bases spanning the gap. Germline-derived CDR1 and CDR2 are SGHTA and FQGNSA. CDR3 sequence: CAIIQGPYEQYF. CDR3 DNA sequence: TGTGCCATCATTCAGGGGCCCTACGAGCAGTACTTC.

This clonotype came up a few times. The J gene is TRBJ1-5, the V gene TRBV7-6; 7 bases line up with TRBD1. The CDR3 has 14 residues. The V segment lost 6 bases and the J segment 3 bases; nucleotides outside the gene matches: 5. Germline assignment: CDR1 SGHVS and CDR2 FNYEAQ. The CDR3 spells CASSTGQFNQPQHF. In nucleotides, the CDR3 is TGTGCCAGCAGTACGGGACAGTTCAATCAGCCCCAGCATTTT.

The chain joins TRBV5-1 to TRBJ2-1; D is undetermined. V lost 0 bases and J 0 bases, leaving 4 bases between the germline ends. This CDR3 comprises 14 residues. Germline CDR1 and CDR2: SGHRS and YFSETQ. The CDR3 region has the DNA TGCGCCAGCAGCTTGGAGTACTCCTACAATGAGCAGTTCTTC. Translating it yields CASSLEYSYNEQFF.

This clonotype was observed a handful of times. V is TRBV14 and J is TRBJ2-7; D may be TRBD2 (6 bases). Germline-derived CDR1 and CDR2 are SGHDN and FVKESK. V was shortened by 4 bases and J by 6 bases, with 13 bases between the two germline ends. This CDR3 has 13 amino acids. In nucleotides, the CDR3 is TGTGCCAGCAGCCGCCGGTTGGAGGGCGAGCAGTACTTC. Translated, it gives CASSRRLEGEQYF.

This clonotype was counted many times. The genes are TRBV7-3 and TRBJ2-1; 10 bases agree with TRBD2. After removal of 5 bases from V and 4 bases from J, the junction contained 5 bases not matched to a gene. Germline lookup yields CDR1 SGHTA and CDR2 FQGTGA. The CDR3 totals 15 residues. The CDR3 loop reads CASSPGTSAYNEQFF. Written as DNA, the CDR3 is TGTGCCAGCAGCCCAGGGACTAGCGCTTACAATGAGCAGTTCTTC.

The rearrangement links TRBV5-4 to TRBJ2-2; TRBD1 agrees at 7 bases. There are 14 residues in the CDR3. Germline V lookup: CDR1 SGHNT, CDR2 YYREEE (reference sequence). V lost 4 bases and J lost 6; bases outside the gene matches: 6. CDR3 nucleotides: TGTGCCAGCAGCAACCAAGACAGGGCCGGGGAGCTGTTTTTT. It codes for CASSNQDRAGELFF.

V and J are TRBV7-2 and TRBJ2-5, with 7 bases identical to TRBD2. The ends lost 2 bases at V and 5 bases at J; junction bases unmatched: 8. Germline V gene lookup returns CDR1 SGHTA and CDR2 FQGNSA. The CDR3 extends over 15 amino acids. The CDR3 DNA is TGTGCCAGCAGCTTAATCGCTAGCGGCCGGGAGACCCAGTACTTC. Translation gives CASSLIASGRETQYF.

This clonotype was detected ten times or more. DNA for the CDR3: TGTGCCAGCAGCCCCCACCTCGGGACCCAAGAGACCCAGTACTTC. Translating gives CASSPHLGTQETQYF. The genes are TRBV7-8 and TRBJ2-5; D is tentatively TRBD1 or TRBD2 (5 bases each). Germline V CDR1 and CDR2: SGHVS, FQNEAQ. V was pared by 5 bases and J by 1 base, with 14 bases between. This CDR3 has 15 amino acids.

This clonotype was observed many times. The rearrangement links TRBV7-8 to TRBJ2-5, with 8 bases identical to TRBD1. Losses at the gene ends were 6 bases for V and 2 bases for J; bases not matched to a gene: 8. Germline assignment: CDR1 SGHVS and CDR2 FQNEAQ. The CDR3 covers 15 residues. This CDR3 is CASSWTGRFQETQYF. CDR3 DNA sequence: TGTGCCAGCAGTTGGACAGGGAGGTTTCAAGAGACCCAGTACTTC.

With regard to this clonotype: Germline and junction disagree at one end, which may indicate a read error. The rearrangement joins TRBV12-3 or TRBV12-4 to TRBJ2-7; D tentatively reads TRBD1 or TRBD2 (5 bases each). The CDR3 is 13 residues long. DNA of the CDR3: TGTGCCAGCAGGTCAGGGAGCTCCCACGAGCAGGACTTC. It is translated as CASRSGSSHEQDF.

CDR3: CASSVGRFTDTQYF. The CDR3 bases are TGTGCCAGCAGCGTGGGCCGATTCACAGATACGCAGTATTTT. The rearrangement links TRBV9 to TRBJ2-3; D not certain. This CDR3 has 14 residues. V lost 2 bases to trimming and J lost 2 bases, with 9 bases between them. Looked up from germline, CDR1 is SGDLS and CDR2 is YYNGEE.